A selection of T cell receptor beta chains follows, all from one sample in a study of cytomegalovirus exposure and HLA in healthy donors. Only in-frame clones appear in the TCRdb table, and some are missing; sequencing was by immunoSEQ multiplex PCR. Among roughly 100,000 clones listed, more than 65% were seen once. What was sequenced was PBMCs. All receptors derive from a man between 35 and 55 years old in good health and CMV-seropositive. Both conserved end residues are part of each CDR3. A D gene is named only where the DNA matches it firmly. Size values are once, few and many counts, or a class for expanded clones, and some rows have none.

TRBV14	TRBD2	TRBJ2-5	-	CASSQDPGLAGEKETQYF	TGTGCCAGCAGCCAAGATCCGGGGCTAGCGGGAGAGAAAGAGACCCAGTACTTC
TRBV5-4	-	TRBJ2-5	-	CASSSGFGETQYF	TGTGCCAGCAGCTCAGGTTTTGGTGAGACCCAGTACTTC
TRBV7-9	-	TRBJ1-4	few	CASSLETVLNEKLFF	TGTGCCAGCAGCTTAGAAACCGTCCTAAATGAAAAACTGTTTTTT
TRBV5-4	TRBD1	TRBJ2-7	once	CASSGGTGARNEQYF	TGTGCCAGCAGCGGGGGGACAGGGGCCAGGAACGAGCAGTACTTC
TRBV25-1	-	TRBJ1-5	few	CARRQRGYNQPQHF	TGTGCCAGGAGACAAAGGGGGTACAATCAGCCCCAGCATTTT
TRBV9	TRBD2	TRBJ2-5	-	CASSVRASGETQYF	TGTGCCAGCAGCGTACGAGCTAGCGGAGAGACCCAGTACTTC
TRBV7-3	TRBD2	TRBJ2-1	-	CASSPSGTSGYNEQFF	TGTGCCAGCAGCCCATCCGGGACTAGCGGCTACAATGAGCAGTTCTTC
TRBV5-4	-	TRBJ2-4	-	CASSFGGPSIAKNIQYF	TGTGCCAGCAGCTTCGGGGGGCCGAGCATAGCCAAAAACATTCAGTACTTC
TRBV27	-	TRBJ2-7	-	CASSLSGGQAYEQYF	TGTGCCAGCAGTTTATCCGGGGGGCAGGCCTACGAGCAGTACTTC
TRBV19	-	TRBJ2-1	few	CASSSEGASYNEQFF	TGTGCCAGTAGTAGCGAGGGTGCGTCCTACAATGAGCAGTTCTTC
TRBV5-4	TRBD1	TRBJ2-3	-	CASSQGQGTDTQYF	TGTGCCAGCAGCCAGGGACAGGGCACAGATACGCAGTATTTT
TRBV14	TRBD1	TRBJ1-4	-	CASSSGTEIGKLFF	TGTGCCAGCAGCTCCGGGACAGAGATCGGGAAACTGTTTTTT
TRBV11-3	-	TRBJ2-7	once	CASSYRDRPGTEQYF	TGTGCCAGCAGCTACCGCGACAGGCCAGGAACCGAGCAGTACTTC
TRBV7-3	TRBD2	TRBJ2-2	-	CASSPTSGSPGELFF	TGTGCCAGCAGCCCGACTAGCGGGAGTCCCGGGGAGCTGTTTTTT
TRBV7-8	-	TRBJ1-5	-	CASSLDQGLGQPQHF	TGTGCCAGCAGCTTAGATCAGGGTTTAGGTCAGCCCCAGCATTTT
TRBV30	TRBD1	TRBJ1-2	-	CAWSIQGAYGYTF	TGTGCCTGGAGTATCCAGGGGGCCTATGGCTACACCTTC
TRBV30	-	TRBJ1-1	-	CAWSVGEGTEAFF	TGTGCCTGGAGTGTGGGTGAGGGCACTGAAGCTTTCTTT